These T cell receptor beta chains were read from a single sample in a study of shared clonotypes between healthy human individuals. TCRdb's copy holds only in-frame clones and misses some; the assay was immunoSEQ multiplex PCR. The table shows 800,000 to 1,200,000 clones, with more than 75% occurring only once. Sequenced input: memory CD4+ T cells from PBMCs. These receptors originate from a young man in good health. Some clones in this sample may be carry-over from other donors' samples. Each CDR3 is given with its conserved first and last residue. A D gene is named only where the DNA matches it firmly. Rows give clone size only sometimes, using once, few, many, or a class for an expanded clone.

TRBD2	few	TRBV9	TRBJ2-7	TGTGCCAGCAGCGCTGGCGGGCTAGCGGATTCCTACGAGCAGTACTTC	CASSAGGLADSYEQYF
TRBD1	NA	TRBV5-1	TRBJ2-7	TGCGCCAGCAGCTCCAAATGGACAGGCCCCGACTACGAGCAGTACTTC	CASSSKWTGPDYEQYF
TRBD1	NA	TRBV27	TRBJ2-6	TGTGCCAGCAGAAACAGGGGGCTCTCTGGGGCCAACGTCCTGACTTTC	CASRNRGLSGANVLTF
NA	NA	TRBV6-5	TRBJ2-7	TGTGCCAGCAGTCAGGGGCTCGAGCAGTACTTC	CASSQGLEQYF
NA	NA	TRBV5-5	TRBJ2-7	TGTGCCAGCACCCGCCAGAAAGGATCCTACGAGCAGTACTTC	CASTRQKGSYEQYF
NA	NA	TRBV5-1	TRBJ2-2	TGCGCCAGCAGCTTGGTCGCAGAAAACACCGGGGAGCTGTTTTTT	CASSLVAENTGELFF
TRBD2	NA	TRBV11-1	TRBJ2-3	TGTGCCAGCAGCCCAAAGAGGTCTAGCGGGAGTACTACAGATACGCAGTATTTT	CASSPKRSSGSTTDTQYF
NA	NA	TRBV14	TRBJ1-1	TGTGCCAGCAGCCTACAACCGGGGCAGGGCTCAAACACTGAAGCTTTCTTT	CASSLQPGQGSNTEAFF
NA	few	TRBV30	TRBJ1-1	TGTGCCTGGAGTGTTCGGGGGGGCCGCACTGAAGCTTTCTTT	CAWSVRGGRTEAFF
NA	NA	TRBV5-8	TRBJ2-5	TGTGCCAGCAGCTTGGGAGGAAATCAGGAGACCCAGTACTTC	CASSLGGNQETQYF
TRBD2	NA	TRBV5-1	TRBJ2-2	TGCGCCAGCAGCTTGCGTTGGTCGACGGGAGGGAACGGGGAGCTGTTTTTT	CASSLRWSTGGNGELFF
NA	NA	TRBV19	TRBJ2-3	TGTGCCAGTAGTCCCTCGGTAAAGAATACGCAGTATTTT	CASSPSVKNTQYF
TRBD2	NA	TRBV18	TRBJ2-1	TGTGCCAGCTCACCACCAGCGGGAGAATCCTACAATGAGCAGTTCTTC	CASSPPAGESYNEQFF
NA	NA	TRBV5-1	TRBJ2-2	TGCGCCAGCAGCCCGGGGGACAGAAACACCGGGGAGCTGTTTTTT	CASSPGDRNTGELFF
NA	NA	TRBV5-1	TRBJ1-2	TGCGCCAGCAGCTTACGTAGGGGGACGGACTATGGCTACACCTTC	CASSLRRGTDYGYTF
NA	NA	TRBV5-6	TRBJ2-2	TGTGCCAGCAGCGTAAGGGACACCGGGGAGCTGTTTTTT	CASSVRDTGELFF
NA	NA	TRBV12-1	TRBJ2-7	TGTGCCAGACCGTACGAGCAGTACTTC	CARPYEQYF
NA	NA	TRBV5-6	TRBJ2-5	TGTGCCAGCAGCTACGGCGACAGAATCCCCGGGACCCAGTACTTC	CASSYGDRIPGTQYF
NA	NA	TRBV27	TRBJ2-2	TGTGCCAGCAGTTTAAAGGGGTGGGGTGGCGGGGAGCTGTTTTTT	CASSLKGWGGGELFF
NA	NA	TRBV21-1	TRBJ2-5	TGTGCCAGCAGCAAAGGGGGGACTAGCGGGAGCGAGACCCAGTACTTC	CASSKGGTSGSETQYF
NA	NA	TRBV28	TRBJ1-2	TGTGCCAGCAGTTTATTGGGACAAAAAAACTATGGCTACACCTTC	CASSLLGQKNYGYTF
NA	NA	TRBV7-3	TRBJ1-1	TGTGCCAGCAGCCTACACCCCAAGGAAAGAACGAACACTGAAGCTTTCTTT	CASSLHPKERTNTEAFF
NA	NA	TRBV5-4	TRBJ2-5	TGTGCCAGCAGCTTGCGGGGGACACAAGAGACCCAGTACTTC	CASSLRGTQETQYF
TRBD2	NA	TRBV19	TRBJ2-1	TGTGCCAGTAGTTCCCAGACAGAAGCGGGGGATGAGCAGTTCTTC	CASSSQTEAGDEQFF
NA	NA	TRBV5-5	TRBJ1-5	TGTGCCAGCAGCTTGTTTGGGGGCGTTGATCAGCCCCAGCATTTT	CASSLFGGVDQPQHF
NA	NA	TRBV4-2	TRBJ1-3	TGTGCCAGCAGCCAGGCCTCTGGCAGCTCTGGAAACACCATATATTTT	CASSQASGSSGNTIYF
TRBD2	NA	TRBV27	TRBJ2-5	TGTGCCAGCAGCGGCTCCCCCCAGCGGGACTTGGGGACCCAGTACTTC	CASSGSPQRDLGTQYF
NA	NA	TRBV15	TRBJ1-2	TGTGCCACCAGCAGGCATCCTTATGGCTACACCTTC	CATSRHPYGYTF
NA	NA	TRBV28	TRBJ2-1	TGTGCCAGCAGTTCACTAGACCTTTTCTCCTACAATGAGCAGTTCTTC	CASSSLDLFSYNEQFF
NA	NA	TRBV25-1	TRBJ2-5	TGTGCCAGCAGTCCCACGGGGAGCGGTCGGGAGACCCAGTACTTC	CASSPTGSGRETQYF
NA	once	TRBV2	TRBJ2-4	TGTGCCAGCGGGAGTGAGTCTAGAACTCTAGCCAAAAACATTCAGTACTTC	CASGSESRTLAKNIQYF
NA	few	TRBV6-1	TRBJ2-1	TGTGCCAGCAGTGGCCAGGGGAACAATGAGCAGTTCTTC	CASSGQGNNEQFF
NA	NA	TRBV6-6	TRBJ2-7	TGTGCCAGCAGTGTCTCGGACAACTACGAGCAGTACTTC	CASSVSDNYEQYF
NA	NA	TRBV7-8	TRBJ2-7	TGTGCCAGCAGCTTAGATGGGTACTCCTACGAGCAGTACTTC	CASSLDGYSYEQYF
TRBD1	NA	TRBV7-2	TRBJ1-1	TGTGCCAGCAGCTTAGATGGGTCGGAGGGGGCAGGCACTGAAGCTTTCTTT	CASSLDGSEGAGTEAFF
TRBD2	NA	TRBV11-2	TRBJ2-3	TGTGCCAGCAGCTCATCCCTTGGGCGGGGGGGCACAGATACGCAGTATTTT	CASSSSLGRGGTDTQYF
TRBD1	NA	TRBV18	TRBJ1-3	TGTGCCAGCTCACCCTCCACGACAGGGATGAACACCATATATTTT	CASSPSTTGMNTIYF
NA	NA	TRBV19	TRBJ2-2	TGTGCCAGTAGACAGGGTCCTGGGGAGCTGTTTTTT	CASRQGPGELFF
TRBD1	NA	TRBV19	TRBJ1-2	TGTGCCAGTACCACAGGACAGGGATATGGCTACACCTTC	CASTTGQGYGYTF